The 27 T cell receptor beta chains reported below all come from one sample, sequenced in a study of T cell responses to AZD1222 COVID-19 vaccine. The method was immunoSEQ multiplex PCR; TCRdb's version includes in-frame clones alone and lacks a portion of them. In the table there are about 180,000 clones, approximately 90% of which are singletons. The input for sequencing was peripheral blood, taken 28 days after the second AZD1222 dose. The receptors were gathered from an adult who received the AZD1222 COVID-19 vaccine.

The chain carries TRBV18 and TRBJ2-7; 12 bases map to TRBD1. CDR1 is KGHSH and CDR2 is LQKENI in the germline V gene. Losses at the gene ends were 6 bases for V and 7 bases for J; bases not matched to a gene: 7. This CDR3 has 14 amino acids. DNA for the CDR3: TGTGCCAGCTCGCCGGGACAGGGGGCGGAGGAGCAGTACTTC. It encodes CASSPGQGAEEQYF.

The gene calls are TRBV5-1 and TRBJ2-5; a weak D match, TRBD2 (5 bases). The V end was cut by 4 bases, the J end by 2 bases, with 12 bases between. Germline assignment: CDR1 SGHRS and CDR2 YFSETQ. The CDR3 covers 14 residues. CDR3 sequence: CASSQGGVQETQYF. The CDR3 nucleotides read TGCGCCAGCAGCCAAGGAGGAGTTCAAGAGACCCAGTACTTC.

The CDR3 sequence is CASSPPLYEQYF. CDR3 in DNA: TGTGCCAGCAGTCCCCCCCTTTACGAGCAGTACTTC. The V call is TRBV28, the J call TRBJ2-7; D ambiguous. The germline V gene has CDR1 MDHEN and CDR2 SYDVKM. With 5 bases removed from V and 4 bases from J, the gap between germline ends came to 9 bases. There are 12 residues in the CDR3.

The chain couples TRBV7-2 to TRBJ2-7, with TRBD2 matching 14 bases. Germline loops: CDR1 SGHTA, CDR2 FQGNSA. The CDR3 extends over 16 amino acids. The junction had 7 bases not matched to a gene; V was cut back by 4 bases and J by 5 bases. As DNA, the CDR3 is TGTGCCAGCAGCTCCCCTCCGGGACTAGCGGGAGACGAGCAGTACTTC. It yields the protein CASSSPPGLAGDEQYF.

V gene TRBV28 combines with J gene TRBJ2-7; D is unclear. Trimming pared 5 bases from V and 2 bases from J, leaving 4 bases between. The CDR3 runs to 11 residues. Germline V gene data show CDR1 as MDHEN and CDR2 as SYDVKM. The CDR3 loop is CASSATYEQYF. CDR3 DNA: TGTGCCAGCAGTGCCACCTACGAGCAGTACTTC.

A single count supports this clone. The V and J genes are TRBV6-1 and TRBJ2-1; TRBD2 agrees at 13 bases. The CDR3 contains 17 residues. Germline CDR1 MNHNS, CDR2 SASEGT. Trimming took 6 bases from V and 1 from J; bases not matched to a gene: 6. CDR3 nucleotides: TGTGCCAGCAGGGAACTAGCGGGAGGGCCGTCCTACAATGAGCAGTTCTTC. Amino acids: CASRELAGGPSYNEQFF.

This chain links TRBV9 with TRBJ2-2, with a tentative D call TRBD2 (6 bases). V lost 4 bases and J lost 6, with 19 bases in between. CDR3 length: 16 amino acids. CDR1 is SGDLS, CDR2 YYNGEE, per germline. The CDR3 DNA sequence: TGTGCCAGCAGCCCTCAGACTAGTATAAGGGCCGGGGAGCTGTTTTTT. Protein product: CASSPQTSIRAGELFF. Full variable domain (outside the CDR3, taken from reference TRBV9 and TRBJ2-2): DSGVTQTPKHLITATGQRVTLRCSPRSGDLSVYWYQQSLDQGLQFLIQYYNGEERAKGNILERFSAQQFPDLHSELNLSSLELGDSALYFCASSPQTSIRAGELFFGEGSRLTVL.

The rearrangement uses TRBV6-5 and TRBJ1-1; D unresolved. The CDR3 consists of 13 residues. V lost 0 bases to trimming and J lost 6 bases, with 8 bases between them. Germline V gene data show CDR1 as MNHEY and CDR2 as SVGAGI. This CDR3 is CASSYSSDAEAFF. Here the CDR3 DNA reads TGTGCCAGCAGTTACTCGAGTGATGCTGAAGCTTTCTTT.

This clone was counted a single time. The chain has TRBV9 and TRBJ1-2; 9 bases line up with TRBD1. Germline assignment: CDR1 SGDLS and CDR2 YYNGEE. The CDR3 is made up of 16 amino acids. The J segment lost 8 bases and the V segment lost 0 bases, leaving 11 bases of the junction unmatched. CDR3 in DNA: TGTGCCAGCAGCGTAGACCCCATGGACAGGGGAGTCGGCTACACCTTC. The encoded protein is CASSVDPMDRGVGYTF.

The chain employs TRBV7-2 and TRBJ2-7; the match to TRBD2 covers 9 bases. Trimming took 6 bases from V and 3 from J; bases not matched to a gene: 12. The CDR3 consists of 16 residues. Germline CDR1 SGHTA, CDR2 FQGNSA. This CDR3 is CASSPRGAGGVYEQYF. CDR3 nucleotides: TGTGCCAGCAGTCCGAGAGGAGCGGGAGGAGTCTACGAGCAGTACTTC.

V is TRBV18 and J is TRBJ1-6; D is ambiguous. V gave up 0 bases and J gave up 7 bases, with 4 bases separating them. The germline V gene has CDR1 KGHSH and CDR2 LQKENI. This CDR3 contains 13 residues. DNA for the CDR3: TGTGCCAGCTCACCACCCTTAAATTCACCCCTCCACTTT. This gives the protein CASSPPLNSPLHF.

V is TRBV5-1 and J is TRBJ2-2; 11 nucleotides match TRBD1. J gave up 6 bases and V 2 bases, and 3 bases lay outside the gene matches. CDR3 length: 15 amino acids. Germline V lookup: CDR1 SGHRS, CDR2 YFSETQ. CDR3 bases: TGCGCCAGCAGCTTTTGGACAGGGGGCGCCGGGGAGCTGTTTTTT. Its translation is CASSFWTGGAGELFF. The full variable domain, completed using reference TRBV5-1 and TRBJ2-2, is KAGVTQTPRYLIKTRGQQVTLSCSPISGHRSVSWYQQTPGQGLQFLFEYFSETQRNKGNFPGRFSGRQFSNSRSEMNVSTLELGDSALYLCASSFWTGGAGELFFGEGSRLTVL.

The chain combines TRBV29-1 with TRBJ1-2, with D unresolved. V lost 7 bases, J lost 2 bases, and 14 bases lay in between. The germline CDR1 and CDR2 sequences are SQVTM and ANQGSEA. CDR3 length: 13 amino acids. CDR3 in DNA: TGCAGCGCCCAGAAGGGCGAGAACTATGGCTACACCTTC. Its translation is CSAQKGENYGYTF.

The CDR3 here is CASSLAQTGYEQYF. CDR3 sequence (DNA): TGTGCCAGCAGCTTGGCGCAGACAGGGTACGAGCAGTACTTC. V usage is TRBV5-8 and J usage is TRBJ2-7; TRBD1 agrees at 7 bases. The germline CDR1 and CDR2 sequences are SGHTS and YDEGEE. Trimming took 0 bases from V and 4 from J; bases not matched to a gene: 4. The CDR3 is 14 amino acids. The complete variable domain, with remaining parts taken from reference TRBV5-8 and TRBJ2-7, reads EAGVTQSPTHLIKTRGQQATLRCSPISGHTSVYWYQQALGLGLQFLLWYDEGEERNRGNFPPRFSGRQFPNYSSELNVNALELEDSALYLCASSLAQTGYEQYFGPGTRLTVT.

The chain uses TRBV6-2 or TRBV6-3 and TRBJ1-2, with D possibly matching TRBD1 (6 bases). The V end was cut by 2 bases, the J end by 11 bases, with 30 bases between. Germline V gene data show CDR1 as MNHEY and CDR2 as SVGEGT. The CDR3 is 18 amino acids. The chain's CDR3 is CASSYQSRQASFYDLYTF. The CDR3 nucleotides read TGTGCCAGCAGTTACCAGTCCCGACAGGCGTCCTTCTATGATTTGTACACCTTC.

V and J are TRBV7-3 and TRBJ2-7; D not certain. Germline-derived CDR1 and CDR2 are SGHTA and FQGTGA. Trimming left V 5 bases short and J 3 bases short, with 11 bases between. This CDR3 spans 13 amino acids. CDR3: CASSPTHGYEQYF. CDR3 bases: TGTGCCAGCAGCCCCACCCACGGCTACGAGCAGTACTTC.

The V call is TRBV11-3, the J call TRBJ2-3, with 11 nucleotides matching TRBD2. Germline assignment: CDR1 SGHNT and CDR2 YENEEA. The CDR3 spans 16 residues. Unmatched junction bases numbered 9, after V lost 5 bases and J lost 5 bases. CDR3 coding DNA: TGTGCCAGCAGCCCCGTCGGGACTAGCGGACAAGATACGCAGTATTTT. Its protein product is CASSPVGTSGQDTQYF.

J is TRBJ1-1 and V is TRBV7-9, with 7 bases identical to TRBD1. The CDR3 sequence is 15 residues long. Trimming removed 5 bases from V and 1 base from J; junction bases left unmatched: 7. Germline V lookup: CDR1 SEHNR, CDR2 FQNEAQ (reference sequence). The CDR3 spells CASSPRQGPNTEAFF. CDR3 nucleotides: TGTGCCAGCAGCCCTAGACAGGGCCCGAACACTGAAGCTTTCTTT. Drawing the rest from reference TRBV7-9 and TRBJ1-1, the complete variable domain is DTGVSQNPRHKITKRGQNVTFRCDPISEHNRLYWYRQTLGQGPEFLTYFQNEAQLEKSRLLSDRFSAERPKGSFSTLEIQRTEQGDSAMYLCASSPRQGPNTEAFFGQGTRLTVV.

The chain joins TRBV15 to TRBJ1-2; the match to TRBD1 covers 8 bases. The CDR3 extends over 14 amino acids. Germline assignment: CDR1 LNHNV and CDR2 YYDKDF (reference sequence). Trimming at V came to 1 base and at J to 2 bases, leaving 0 bases not matched to a gene. CDR3 amino acids: CATSRGQGNYGYTF. The DNA of the CDR3 is TGTGCCACCAGCAGAGGACAGGGGAACTATGGCTACACCTTC.

The chain employs TRBV7-9 and TRBJ2-5; the D call may be TRBD1 or TRBD2 (5 bases each). Deletions cut 5 bases from V and 5 bases from J, with 9 bases between. There are 12 residues in the CDR3. CDR1 and CDR2 from the germline V gene are SEHNR and FQNEAQ (reference sequence). This CDR3 reads CASSPGPETQYF. As DNA, the CDR3 is TGTGCCAGCAGCCCGGGACCCGAGACCCAGTACTTC. The full variable domain, with the rest looked up from reference TRBV7-9 and TRBJ2-5, is DTGVSQNPRHKITKRGQNVTFRCDPISEHNRLYWYRQTLGQGPEFLTYFQNEAQLEKSRLLSDRFSAERPKGSFSTLEIQRTEQGDSAMYLCASSPGPETQYFGPGTRLLVL.

This clone was counted a single time. The chain recombines TRBV6-2 or TRBV6-3 with TRBJ2-7; D unresolved. This CDR3 has 13 amino acids. Trimming shortened V by 2 bases and J by 7 bases, and 12 bases separated the two germline ends. Germline assignment: CDR1 MNHEY and CDR2 SVGEGT. The CDR3 is CASSYGSAGEQYF. In DNA, the CDR3 is TGTGCCAGCAGTTACGGTTCCGCTGGGGAGCAGTACTTC.

The rearrangement joins TRBV7-3 to TRBJ2-1, with D possibly matching TRBD2 (6 bases). This CDR3 is built from 13 residues. Trimming removed 3 bases at V and 8 bases at J, with 11 bases between. Germline loops: CDR1 SGHTA, CDR2 FQGTGA. The DNA of the CDR3 is TGTGCCAGCAGCTTCGCGGGCGGGGATGAGCAGTTCTTC. It translates to CASSFAGGDEQFF.

This rearrangement joins TRBV15 to TRBJ2-7; tentatively, D is TRBD2 (5 bases). V lost 3 bases, J lost 4 bases, and 16 bases lay in between. The CDR3 contains 15 residues. CDR1 is LNHNV and CDR2 is YYDKDF in the germline V gene (reference sequence). CDR3 in amino acids: CATSSPRENTYEQYF. CDR3 coding DNA: TGTGCCACCAGCAGCCCGAGGGAGAATACTTACGAGCAGTACTTC.

The CDR3 sequence: CASSLKLAGVGETQYF. The CDR3 nucleotides read TGTGCCAGCAGCTTAAAACTAGCGGGAGTCGGGGAGACCCAGTACTTC. The chain recombines TRBV11-2 with TRBJ2-5; 11 nucleotides agree with TRBD2. CDR1 is SGHAT, CDR2 FQNNGV, per germline. V was clipped by 2 bases and J by 5 bases; unmatched bases: 7. This CDR3 is 16 amino acids long.

The chain is built from TRBV6-5 and TRBJ2-3; D may correspond to TRBD1 or TRBD2 (5 bases each). Per the germline V gene, CDR1 is MNHEY and CDR2 is SVGAGI. This CDR3 is built from 14 residues. V lost 7 bases and J lost 1, with 12 bases in between. The CDR3 loop reads CASTFRGGTDTQYF. The CDR3 DNA sequence: TGTGCCAGCACCTTCCGGGGCGGCACAGATACGCAGTATTTT.

This clone was recorded only once. The chain has TRBV28 and TRBJ1-1; D uncertain. Per the germline V gene, CDR1 is MDHEN and CDR2 is SYDVKM. CDR3 size: 12 residues. Trimming removed 4 bases from V and 4 bases from J, with 7 bases in between. For the CDR3, the DNA is TGTGCCAGCAGTTCGGGTCTCACTGAAGCTTTCTTT. Protein product: CASSSGLTEAFF.

The chain carries TRBV7-6 and TRBJ2-1, with TRBD2 matching 13 bases. The CDR3 totals 16 residues. V shed 0 bases, J shed 7 bases, and the junction held 3 bases outside the gene matches. The germline V gene has CDR1 SGHVS and CDR2 FNYEAQ. The CDR3 loop reads CASSLAELAGGNEQFF. As DNA, the CDR3 is TGTGCCAGCAGCTTAGCGGAACTAGCGGGAGGGAATGAGCAGTTCTTC.